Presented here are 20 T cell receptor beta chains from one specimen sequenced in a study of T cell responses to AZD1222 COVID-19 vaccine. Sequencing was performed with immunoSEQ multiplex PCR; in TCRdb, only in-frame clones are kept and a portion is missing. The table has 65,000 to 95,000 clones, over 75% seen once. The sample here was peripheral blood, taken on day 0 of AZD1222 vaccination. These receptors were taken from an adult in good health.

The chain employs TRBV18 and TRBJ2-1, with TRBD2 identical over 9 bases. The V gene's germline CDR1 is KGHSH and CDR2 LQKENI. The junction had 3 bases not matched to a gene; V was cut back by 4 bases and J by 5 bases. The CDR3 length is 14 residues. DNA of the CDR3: TGTGCCAGCTCACTAGCGGGAGACAACAATGAGCAGTTCTTC. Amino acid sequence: CASSLAGDNNEQFF.

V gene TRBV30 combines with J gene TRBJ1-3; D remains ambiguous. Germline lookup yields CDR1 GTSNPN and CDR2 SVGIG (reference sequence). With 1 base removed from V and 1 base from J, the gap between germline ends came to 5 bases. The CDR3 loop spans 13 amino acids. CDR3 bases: TGTGCCTGGAGTGGAGGGTCTGGAAACACCATATATTTT. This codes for CAWSGGSGNTIYF.

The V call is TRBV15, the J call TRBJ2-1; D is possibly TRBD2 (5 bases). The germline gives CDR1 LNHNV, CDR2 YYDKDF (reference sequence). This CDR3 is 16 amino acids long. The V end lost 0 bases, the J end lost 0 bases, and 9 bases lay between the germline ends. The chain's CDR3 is CATSREGSPSYNEQFF. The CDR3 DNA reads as TGTGCCACCAGCAGAGAGGGGAGTCCCTCCTACAATGAGCAGTTCTTC.

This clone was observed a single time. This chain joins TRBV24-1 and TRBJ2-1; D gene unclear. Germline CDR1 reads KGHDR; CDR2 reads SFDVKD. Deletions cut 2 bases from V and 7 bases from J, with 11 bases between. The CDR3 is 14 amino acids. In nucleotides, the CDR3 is TGTGCCACCAGTGATTCGGGTAGACGGAATGAGCAGTTCTTC. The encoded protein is CATSDSGRRNEQFF.

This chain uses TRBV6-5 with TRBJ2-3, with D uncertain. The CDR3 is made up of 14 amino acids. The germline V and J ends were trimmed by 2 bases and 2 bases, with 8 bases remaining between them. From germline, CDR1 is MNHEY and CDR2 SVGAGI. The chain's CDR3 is CASSYRGITDTQYF. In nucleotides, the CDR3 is TGTGCCAGCAGTTACCGTGGGATCACAGATACGCAGTATTTT.

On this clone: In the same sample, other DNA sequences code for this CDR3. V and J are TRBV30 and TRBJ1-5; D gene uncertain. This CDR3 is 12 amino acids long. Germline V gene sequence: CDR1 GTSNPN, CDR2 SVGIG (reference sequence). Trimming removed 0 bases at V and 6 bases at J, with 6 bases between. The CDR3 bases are TGTGCCTGGAGTGTACAAGGTCAGCCCCAGCATTTT. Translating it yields CAWSVQGQPQHF.

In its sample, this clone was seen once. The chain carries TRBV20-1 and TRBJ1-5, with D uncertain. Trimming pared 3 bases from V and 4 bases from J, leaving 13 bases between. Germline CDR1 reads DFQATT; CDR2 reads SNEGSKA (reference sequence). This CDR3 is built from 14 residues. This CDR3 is CSASPRGRNQPQHF. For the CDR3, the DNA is TGCAGTGCTAGTCCCAGAGGTCGGAATCAGCCCCAGCATTTT.

The CDR3 bases are TGTGCCAGCAGCGAACATTCGACAGCTTCTCGTGAAAAACTGTTTTTT. It is translated as CASSEHSTASREKLFF. The chain carries TRBV6-6 and TRBJ1-4; a possible D gene is TRBD1 (5 bases). This CDR3 contains 16 residues. Germline CDR1 is MNHNY and CDR2 is SVGAGI (reference sequence). V was cut by 6 bases and J by 7 bases, with 21 bases left in between.

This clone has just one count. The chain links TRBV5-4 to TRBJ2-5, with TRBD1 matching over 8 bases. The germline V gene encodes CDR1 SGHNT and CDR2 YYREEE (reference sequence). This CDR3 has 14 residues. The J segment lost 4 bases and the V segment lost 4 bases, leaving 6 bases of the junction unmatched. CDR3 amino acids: CASSTGQGRETQYF. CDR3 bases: TGTGCCAGCAGCACCGGACAGGGTCGAGAGACCCAGTACTTC.

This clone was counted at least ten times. The CDR3 loop is CASSPGTARSQYF. In DNA form, the CDR3 reads TGCGCCAGCAGTCCCGGGACGGCCAGGAGCCAGTACTTC. The chain carries TRBV10-1 and TRBJ2-7; D could derive from TRBD1 or TRBD2 (5 bases each). This CDR3 region has 13 residues. V lost 5 bases and J lost 10, with 18 bases in between. CDR1 and CDR2 (germline): WNHNN, SYGVQD (reference sequence).

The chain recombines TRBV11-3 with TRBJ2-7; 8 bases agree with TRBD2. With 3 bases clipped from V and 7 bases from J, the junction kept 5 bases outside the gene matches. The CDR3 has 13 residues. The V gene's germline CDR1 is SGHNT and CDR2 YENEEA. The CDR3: CASSLGLGSEQYF. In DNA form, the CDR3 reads TGTGCCAGCAGCTTGGGACTAGGAAGTGAGCAGTACTTC.

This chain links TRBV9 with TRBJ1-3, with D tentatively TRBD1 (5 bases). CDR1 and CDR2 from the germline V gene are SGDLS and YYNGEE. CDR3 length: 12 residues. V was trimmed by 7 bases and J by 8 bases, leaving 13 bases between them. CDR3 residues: CASRGNADTIYF. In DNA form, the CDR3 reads TGTGCCAGCCGGGGGAACGCGGACACCATATATTTT. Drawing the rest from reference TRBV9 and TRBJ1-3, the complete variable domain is DSGVTQTPKHLITATGQRVTLRCSPRSGDLSVYWYQQSLDQGLQFLIQYYNGEERAKGNILERFSAQQFPDLHSELNLSSLELGDSALYFCASRGNADTIYFGEGSWLTVV.

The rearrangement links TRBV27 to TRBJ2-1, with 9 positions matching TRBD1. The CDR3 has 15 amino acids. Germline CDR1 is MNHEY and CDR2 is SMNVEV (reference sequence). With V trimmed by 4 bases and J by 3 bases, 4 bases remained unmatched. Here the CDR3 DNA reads TGTGCCAGCAGTTGGGTGACAGGGGGCTACAATGAGCAGTTCTTC. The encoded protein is CASSWVTGGYNEQFF.

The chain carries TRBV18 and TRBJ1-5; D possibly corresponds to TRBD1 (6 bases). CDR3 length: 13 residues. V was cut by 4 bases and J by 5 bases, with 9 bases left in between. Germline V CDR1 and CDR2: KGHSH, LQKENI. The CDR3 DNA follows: TGTGCCAGCTCACGACAGGACGATCAGCCCCAGCATTTT. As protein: CASSRQDDQPQHF.

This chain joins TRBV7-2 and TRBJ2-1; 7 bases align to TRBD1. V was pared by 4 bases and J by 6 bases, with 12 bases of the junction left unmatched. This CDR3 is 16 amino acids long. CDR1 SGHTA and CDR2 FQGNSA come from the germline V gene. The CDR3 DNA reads TGTGCCAGCAGCTACAGGGGACGGGGAGTGACCAATGAGCAGTTCTTC. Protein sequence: CASSYRGRGVTNEQFF.

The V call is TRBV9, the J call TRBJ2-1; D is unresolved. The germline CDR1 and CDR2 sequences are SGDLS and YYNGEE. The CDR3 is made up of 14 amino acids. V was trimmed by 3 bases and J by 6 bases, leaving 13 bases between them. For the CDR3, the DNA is TGTGCCAGCAGCGGAATAGGTAGCATCAATGAGCAGTTCTTC. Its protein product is CASSGIGSINEQFF.

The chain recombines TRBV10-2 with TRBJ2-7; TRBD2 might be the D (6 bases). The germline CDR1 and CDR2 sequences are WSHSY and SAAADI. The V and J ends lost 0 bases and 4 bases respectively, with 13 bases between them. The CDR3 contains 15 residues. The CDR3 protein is CASSESDTGGYEQYF. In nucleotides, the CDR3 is TGCGCCAGCAGTGAGTCCGATACCGGGGGATACGAGCAGTACTTC.

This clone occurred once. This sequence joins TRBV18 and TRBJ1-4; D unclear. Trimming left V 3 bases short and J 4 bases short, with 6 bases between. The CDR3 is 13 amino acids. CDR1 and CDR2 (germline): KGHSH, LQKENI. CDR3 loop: CASSPLDNEKLFF. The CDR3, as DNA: TGTGCCAGCTCACCTCTGGATAATGAAAAACTGTTTTTT.

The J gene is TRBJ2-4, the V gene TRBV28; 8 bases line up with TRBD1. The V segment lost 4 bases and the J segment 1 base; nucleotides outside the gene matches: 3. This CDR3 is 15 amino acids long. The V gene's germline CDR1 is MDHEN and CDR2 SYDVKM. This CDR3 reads CASSWTGLAKNIQYF. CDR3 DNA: TGTGCCAGCAGTTGGACAGGGCTGGCCAAAAACATTCAGTACTTC.

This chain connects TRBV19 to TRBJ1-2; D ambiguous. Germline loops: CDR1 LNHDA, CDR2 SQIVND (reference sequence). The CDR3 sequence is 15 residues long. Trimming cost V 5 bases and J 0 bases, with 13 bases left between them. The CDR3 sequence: CASSGLTQSNYGYTF. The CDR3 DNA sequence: TGTGCCAGTAGTGGATTGACACAGTCTAACTATGGCTACACCTTC. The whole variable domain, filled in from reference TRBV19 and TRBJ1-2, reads DGGITQSPKYLFRKEGQNVTLSCEQNLNHDAMYWYRQDPGQGLRLIYYSQIVNDFQKGDIAEGYSVSREKKESFPLTVTSAQKNPTAFYLCASSGLTQSNYGYTFGSGTRLTVV.